Sequencing of this TCR beta chain was carried out in a study of OX40 agonist ivuxolimab in advanced cancers. The study in broad terms: Ivuxolimab was a fully human IgG2 agonistic monoclonal antibody targeting the costimulatory receptor OX40 (CD134). Partial responses occurred in three dose-escalation patients: two with cutaneous melanoma and one with hepatocellular carcinoma. Prior anti-PD-1, anti-PD-L1 or anti-CTLA-4 therapy was permitted, and approximately 40% of dose-escalation patients had received checkpoint inhibitors. Of the roughly 52 patients in dose escalation, 19 had hepatocellular carcinoma, roughly 15 had melanoma, 9 had renal cell carcinoma and 9 had head and neck cancer. The dose-escalation cohort was 82.7% male with a mean age of about 58 years, ranging from roughly 20 to 80. The point of sequencing TCRbeta in the periphery was to test whether ivuxolimab changed TCR sequence diversity and drove clonal T-cell expansion. The paper describes the monotherapy dose-escalation part (N of about 47 patients) of the phase I trial of ivuxolimab. Intravenous ivuxolimab was administered to patients every 2 weeks at six dose levels: 0.01, 0.1, 0.3, 1.5, 3 and 10 mg/kg. The full study reports these points: In the 0.1-3.0 mg/kg groups, partial responders were among the patients with the lowest normalized peripheral clonal expansion, particularly in CD8+ T cells. At doses of 0.1 to 3.0 mg/kg, clonal expansion of both CD4+ and CD8+ T cells in blood was seen between baseline and week 6. Low levels of normalized T-cell clonal expansion were also shown by some nonresponding patients. The antigen specificity of the peripheral T cells that underwent clonal expansion was not determined. On average, CD8+ T cells showed more expanded clones than CD4+ T cells after ivuxolimab.

The CDR1 and CDR2 encoded by the germline V gene are ENHRY and SYGVKD. Including cysteine and phenylalanine, the CDR3 has 16 amino acids. Just the 48-base CDR3 DNA is kept, in frame starting at base 1. Trimming takes 0 bases from V and 5 bases from J, and the germline ends sit 15 bases apart. On this clone itself: Its antigen is still unknown. No much larger clone exists at a distance of one base, and base qualities are not known.

Patients with autoimmune disease history or receiving systemic immunosuppression were excluded from the trial. Peripheral blood for TCR sequencing was collected from all dose cohorts at baseline, on cycle 4 day 1, and on cycle 7 day 1. The samples were drawn from a first-in-human, open-label, multicenter phase I dose-escalation trial of ivuxolimab. Adults with locally advanced or metastatic melanoma, renal cell, hepatocellular, or head and neck squamous cell carcinoma were enrolled in the trial. CD4+ and CD8+ T cells were sorted separately from peripheral blood before TCR sequencing. Genomic DNA was isolated from the sorted cells so that the TCRbeta CDR3 region could be sequenced. The immunoSEQ Assay was used to sequence the TCRbeta CDR3 regions. TCRdb limited this immuneACCESS table to in-frame rearrangements with V and J called. A share of clones is missing; checked studies link under half to unresolved V genes, and the rest is unexplained. This sample holds approximately 68,000 clones; just over 85% were observed only once. The top ten constitute around 0.9% of the sample.

The clonotype was recovered from an adult with an advanced solid tumor such as melanoma, head and neck, liver or kidney cancer. This receptor chain uses TRBV10-3 and TRBJ2-3, with TRBD2 tentatively as D gene (5 bases match). The specimen was CD4+ or CD8+ T cells sorted from blood, collected in a trial of the OX40 agonist ivuxolimab. The nucleotide sequence is given as TGTGCCATCAGTGAGTCCGGGGTTAGGAAAGAAGATACGCAGTATTTT. Its protein product is CAISESGVRKEDTQYF.